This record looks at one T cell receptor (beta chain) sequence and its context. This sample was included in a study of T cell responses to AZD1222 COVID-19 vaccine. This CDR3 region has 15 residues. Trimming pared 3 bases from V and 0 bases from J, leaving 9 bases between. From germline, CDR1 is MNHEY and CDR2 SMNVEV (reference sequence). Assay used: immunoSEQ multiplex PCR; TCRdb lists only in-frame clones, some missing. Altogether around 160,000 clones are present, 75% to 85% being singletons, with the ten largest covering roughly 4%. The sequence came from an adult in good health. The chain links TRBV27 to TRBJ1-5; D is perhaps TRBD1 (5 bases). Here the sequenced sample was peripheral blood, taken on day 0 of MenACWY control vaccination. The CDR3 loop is CASSLSGLSNQPQHF. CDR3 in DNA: TGTGCCAGCAGTTTGTCGGGGCTTAGCAATCAGCCCCAGCATTTT.